This TCR beta chain comes out of a study of blood T cells in healthy people across ages. Using a J-beta primer mix together with a sample-barcoded 5' primer, a second PCR was run for roughly 6 to 12 cycles. TCRdb reprocessed the 5' RACE reads with MiXCR, giving one entry per CDR3 protein. This table has roughly 830,000 distinct CDR3 sequences, 62% appearing once. CDR1 and CDR2 (germline): SNHLY, FYNNEI. The CDR3 totals 14 residues. The J segment lost 2 bases and the V segment lost 8 bases, leaving 8 bases of the junction unmatched. What was sequenced was blood. The chain couples TRBV2 to TRBJ1-2, with TRBD1 matching over 7 bases. The receptor was isolated from a young man in good health. CDR3 sequence (DNA): TGTGCCAGCGATGCGCGGGGACAGAACTATGGCTACACCTTC. It encodes CASDARGQNYGYTF.